The 26 T cell receptor beta chains presented below share a single source sample, sequenced in a study of T-cell reconstitution after alpha-beta-depleted transplantation in children. TCRbeta library preparation incorporated unique molecular identifiers. TCRdb called the PCR reads again in MiXCR, with one record for every CDR3 protein. The table lists roughly 120,000 distinct CDR3 sequences, approximately 22% of them singletons, with about 10% in the top ten. The source material was PBMCs, mostly from graft donor cells, sampled 180 days after TCRalphabeta/CD19-depleted stem cell transplant. These receptors all stem from a male patient between 2 and 10 years old who had a stem cell transplant for chronic granulomatous disease, so the T cells may come from the graft donor.

This clonotype has a handful of counts. V is TRBV29-1 and J is TRBJ1-1; 10 positions match TRBD1. V gave up 3 bases and J gave up 4 bases; unmatched junction bases: 11. This CDR3 is built from 16 residues. Germline CDR1 and CDR2: SQVTM and ANQGSEA. CDR3: CSVEKGDRGFVTEAFF. CDR3 in DNA: TGCAGCGTTGAGAAAGGGGACAGGGGTTTTGTCACTGAAGCTTTCTTT.

The chain has TRBV7-2 and TRBJ2-3; the D is unclear. The V end was cut by 5 bases, the J end by 2 bases, with 5 bases between. The germline CDR1 and CDR2 sequences are SGHTA and FQGNSA. This CDR3 contains 12 residues. The CDR3 DNA sequence: TGTGCCAGCAGCCGACCCACAGATACGCAGTATTTT. This encodes CASSRPTDTQYF.

This clonotype has ten or more counts. This chain joins TRBV20-1 and TRBJ2-1; D ambiguous. The length of the CDR3 is 13 residues. The germline V and J ends were trimmed by 2 bases and 4 bases, with 9 bases remaining between them. Germline V CDR1 and CDR2: DFQATT, SNEGSKA (reference sequence). CDR3 residues: CSARSALYNEQFF. The DNA for the CDR3 is TGCAGTGCTAGATCAGCGCTGTACAATGAGCAGTTCTTC.

This clonotype came up many times. The rearrangement uses TRBV29-1 and TRBJ2-5; D gene uncertain. Trimming shortened V by 7 bases and J by 2 bases, and 8 bases separated the two germline ends. Germline CDR1 and CDR2: SQVTM and ANQGSEA. This CDR3 contains 11 residues. The CDR3 reads CSGSEQETQYF. In nucleotides, the CDR3 is TGCAGCGGGAGCGAACAAGAGACCCAGTACTTC.

The chain joins TRBV6-1 to TRBJ2-7; possible D gene TRBD2, 6 bases. The V gene lost 6 bases and the J gene lost 3 bases, with 15 bases spanning the gap. There are 14 residues in the CDR3. CDR1 and CDR2 (germline): MNHNS, SASEGT. The CDR3 DNA is TGTGCCAGCAGGGCCGGCAGCGGGTACTACGAGCAGTACTTC. It yields the protein CASRAGSGYYEQYF.

In its sample, this clonotype was seen many times. V is TRBV20-1 and J is TRBJ2-5; a possible D gene is TRBD2 (6 bases). Looked up from germline, CDR1 is DFQATT and CDR2 is SNEGSKA (reference sequence). This CDR3 is built from 14 residues. The germline V and J ends were trimmed by 3 bases and 3 bases, with 14 bases remaining between them. The CDR3 bases are TGCAGTGCTAGTGAGGCGGGGTTGGAAGAGACCCAGTACTTC. The encoded protein is CSASEAGLEETQYF.

This clonotype showed up just a few times. J is TRBJ2-3 and V is TRBV20-1, with 8 positions matching TRBD2. CDR1 is DFQATT and CDR2 is SNEGSKA in the germline V gene (reference sequence). J gave up 0 bases and V 6 bases, and 5 bases lay outside the gene matches. This CDR3 has 14 residues. CDR3 in amino acids: CSADSGTSTDTQYF. CDR3 nucleotides: TGCAGTGCGGATAGCGGGACTAGCACAGATACGCAGTATTTT.

In its sample, this clonotype was seen a few times. The chain couples TRBV20-1 to TRBJ2-2; 7 bases fit TRBD2. V trimming: 0 bases; J trimming: 3 bases; junction bases outside the gene matches: 7. The CDR3 spans 16 residues. Germline V gene lookup returns CDR1 DFQATT and CDR2 SNEGSKA (reference sequence). The CDR3, as DNA: TGCAGTGCTAGAGACCTTTCCCGGGAGGACACCGGGGAGCTGTTTTTT. Residues: CSARDLSREDTGELFF.

The table lists this clonotype with a few counts. CDR3 bases: TGCAGCGTTGCCGAGGGGTCGGGAAGTCAGTTCTTC. Protein: CSVAEGSGSQFF. The V gene is TRBV29-1, the J gene TRBJ2-1; the D call may be TRBD1 or TRBD2 (5 bases each). Trimming stripped 4 bases from V and 13 bases from J, with 17 bases between. Germline V lookup: CDR1 SQVTM, CDR2 ANQGSEA. This CDR3 comprises 12 residues.

The rearrangement uses TRBV27 and TRBJ2-7, with a weak D call TRBD1 (6 bases). Trimming shortened V by 3 bases and J by 7 bases, and 13 bases separated the two germline ends. The germline CDR1 and CDR2 sequences are MNHEY and SMNVEV (reference sequence). There are 13 residues in the CDR3. CDR3 nucleotide sequence: TGTGCCAGCAGTTTTACAGGGAAAGGGGAGCAGTACTTC. This codes for CASSFTGKGEQYF.

The chain joins TRBV7-2 to TRBJ2-5, with 14 bases matching TRBD2. Germline V CDR1 and CDR2: SGHTA, FQGNSA. The CDR3 covers 15 residues. V was pared by 5 bases and J by 2 bases, with 1 base of the junction left unmatched. The CDR3 here is CASSRLAGGQETQYF. The DNA of the CDR3 is TGTGCCAGCAGCCGACTAGCGGGAGGGCAAGAGACCCAGTACTTC.

On this clonotype itself: The junction departs from germline at one end; a sequencing error may be responsible. V usage is TRBV20-1 and J usage is TRBJ2-1; 7 positions match TRBD2. Germline lookup yields CDR1 DFQATT and CDR2 SNEGSKA (reference sequence). The CDR3 runs 16 residues. The CDR3 region is CSARGSWREIDNEQFF. The CDR3, as DNA: TGCAGTGCCAGAGGAAGCTGGCGGGAGATCGACAATGAGCAGTTCTTC.

The V gene is TRBV4-3, the J gene TRBJ1-1; D possibly corresponds to TRBD1 (6 bases). Germline V gene lookup returns CDR1 LGHNA and CDR2 YSLEER. This CDR3 has 15 residues. The germline V and J ends were trimmed by 1 base and 4 bases, with 13 bases remaining between them. DNA of the CDR3: TGCGCCAGCAGCCAAGTCGAGGGGGTCCGCACTGAAGCTTTCTTT. As protein: CASSQVEGVRTEAFF.

This clonotype occurred a few times. The CDR3 nucleotides are TGTGCCAGCAGCCCAGGAGTTGTGGGCAGGGGGACAAAGAATGAGCAGTTCTTC. Protein product: CASSPGVVGRGTKNEQFF. This rearrangement joins TRBV7-6 to TRBJ2-1, with 7 bases fitting TRBD1. The CDR3 spans 18 residues. The V gene's germline CDR1 is SGHVS and CDR2 FNYEAQ. V trimming: 5 bases; J trimming: 7 bases; junction bases outside the gene matches: 20.

This clonotype appeared many times. The rearrangement joins TRBV7-2 to TRBJ1-2; D remains unclear. Trimming took 1 base from V and 7 from J, leaving 4 bases between them. This CDR3 is 11 amino acids long. Looked up from germline, CDR1 is SGHTA and CDR2 is FQGNSA. The CDR3: CASSLVVGYTF. DNA of the CDR3: TGTGCCAGCAGCTTAGTTGTTGGCTACACCTTC.

This sequence joins TRBV28 and TRBJ1-5; no firm D call. Germline V lookup: CDR1 MDHEN, CDR2 SYDVKM. Trimming left V 7 bases short and J 9 bases short, with 16 bases between. This CDR3 is built from 13 residues. DNA for the CDR3: TGTGCCAGCACACTAGTGTCGGTTCTGCCCCAGCATTTT. It specifies CASTLVSVLPQHF.

This clonotype was picked up a small number of times. The J gene is TRBJ2-7, the V gene TRBV29-1; TRBD1 matches 12 bases. This CDR3 is 15 amino acids long. In germline, CDR1 is SQVTM, CDR2 ANQGSEA. Trimming at V came to 8 bases and at J to 3 bases, leaving 11 bases not matched to a gene. The CDR3 loop reads CSTRSGTGGIYEQYF. CDR3 sequence (DNA): TGCAGCACCCGCTCCGGGACAGGGGGCATCTACGAGCAGTACTTC.

This clonotype was detected ten times or more. The chain carries TRBV6-4 and TRBJ2-5; 7 bases agree with TRBD1. In germline, CDR1 is MRHNA, CDR2 SNTAGT. V lost 7 bases, J lost 2 bases, and 22 bases stayed unmatched. The CDR3 is made up of 19 amino acids. The CDR3 region is CASTQLSRPGQMVQETQYF. In nucleotides, the CDR3 is TGTGCCAGCACCCAGCTTTCCCGACCGGGACAGATGGTTCAAGAGACCCAGTACTTC.

This clonotype was found many times. The chain recombines TRBV20-1 with TRBJ2-4, with 9 positions matching TRBD2. The CDR3 is 17 residues long. Germline values: CDR1 DFQATT, CDR2 SNEGSKA (reference sequence). Trimming at V came to 0 bases and at J to 0 bases, leaving 6 bases not matched to a gene. CDR3 in DNA: TGCAGTGCTAGAGATGGAATAGCGGGAGTAGCCAAAAACATTCAGTACTTC. The encoded protein is CSARDGIAGVAKNIQYF.

The V and J genes are TRBV20-1 and TRBJ2-4; a possible D gene is TRBD2 (6 bases). Trimming removed 6 bases at V and 1 base at J, with 13 bases between. CDR3 length: 14 residues. Germline V CDR1 and CDR2: DFQATT, SNEGSKA (reference sequence). The CDR3 region has the DNA TGCAGTGCGACAACGGGGGTGGCCAAAAACATTCAGTACTTC. Protein product: CSATTGVAKNIQYF.

V usage is TRBV7-8 and J usage is TRBJ1-5; tentatively, D is TRBD1 (6 bases). Looked up from germline, CDR1 is SGHVS and CDR2 is FQNEAQ. The length of the CDR3 is 14 residues. V dropped 4 bases and J dropped 3 bases, with 10 bases sitting between them. Here the CDR3 reads CASSSQGSNQPQHF. The CDR3 bases are TGTGCCAGCAGCTCACAGGGATCCAATCAGCCCCAGCATTTT.

A few counts support this clonotype. The chain recombines TRBV6-5 with TRBJ2-1, with 10 nucleotides matching TRBD2. Germline V gene sequence: CDR1 MNHEY, CDR2 SVGAGI. The CDR3 is 18 residues long. The V gene end was trimmed by 3 bases and the J gene end by 3 bases; junction bases not matched to a gene: 11. Here the CDR3 DNA reads TGTGCCAGCAGTTATCGAAAACTAGCGGGAAGATACTACAATGAGCAGTTCTTC. Its translation is CASSYRKLAGRYYNEQFF.

Many counts were recorded for this clonotype. The genes are TRBV14 and TRBJ2-1, with no clear D. The V and J ends lost 1 base and 5 bases respectively, with 6 bases between them. Looked up from germline, CDR1 is SGHDN and CDR2 is FVKESK. CDR3 length: 13 residues. The CDR3, as DNA: TGTGCCAGCAGCCAAGGACCTCACAATGAGCAGTTCTTC. Protein sequence: CASSQGPHNEQFF. Filled out from reference TRBV14 and TRBJ2-1, the complete variable domain reads EAGVTQFPSHSVIEKGQTVTLRCDPISGHDNLYWYRRVMGKEIKFLLHFVKESKQDESGMPNNRFLAERTGGTYSTLKVQPAELEDSGVYFCASSQGPHNEQFFGPGTRLTVL.

This clonotype was seen ten or more times. The genes are TRBV20-1 and TRBJ2-3, with D hard to call. Trimming removed 6 bases from V and 1 base from J, with 20 bases in between. Germline V gene sequence: CDR1 DFQATT, CDR2 SNEGSKA (reference sequence). The length of the CDR3 is 16 residues. This CDR3 reads CSASIPGMVGTDTQYF. The CDR3 bases are TGCAGTGCCAGTATACCGGGCATGGTGGGCACAGATACGCAGTATTTT.

This rearrangement joins TRBV18 to TRBJ2-3; perhaps TRBD1 as D (5 bases). Trimming cost V 3 bases and J 4 bases, with 5 bases left between them. The CDR3 sequence is 12 residues long. Germline V gene lookup returns CDR1 KGHSH and CDR2 LQKENI. The DNA of the CDR3 is TGTGCCAGCTCACCGGGGCCAGATACGCAGTATTTT. Its translation: CASSPGPDTQYF.

This clonotype was found once. This chain links TRBV5-6 with TRBJ2-3; possibly TRBD2 for D (5 bases). Germline V CDR1 and CDR2: SGHDT, YYEEEE. CDR3 length equals 14 residues. The ends were cut back, 2 bases at V and 4 bases at J, with 11 bases in the middle. In nucleotides, the CDR3 is TGTGCCAGCAGCTTCCGTGGAGGCGCAGATACGCAGTATTTT. This gives the protein CASSFRGGADTQYF.